Sequencing of this T cell receptor (beta chain) was carried out in a study of blood T cell repertoires in COVID-19. Looking at the study overall: Some COVID-19 samples were acute and others convalescent; all came from the United States, Italy and Spain. T cells, B-cell-depleted T cells, or PBMCs supplied cDNA or gDNA.

The CDR3 totals 15 residues. The junction had 4 bases not matched to a gene; V was cut back by 4 bases and J by 4 bases. Germline values: CDR1 MGHRA, CDR2 YSYEKL. Study processing details: Reference gene primer amplification gave nucleated cell count estimates. Here immunoSEQ multiplex PCR was the method, and the copy in TCRdb shows in-frame clones only, minus some. The V and J calls and the clone size are those of that table, but D and trimming were determined from the DNA. This repertoire shows fewer than 85,000 clones, approximately 78% found once; its top ten account for around a fifth. This TCR came from a human donor in a cohort sampled during active COVID-19. Sequencing used peripheral blood. This chain uses TRBV4-1 with TRBJ2-1; 10 bases line up with TRBD2. The chain's CDR3 is CASSRGLAEYNEQFF. Written as DNA, the CDR3 is TGCGCCAGCAGCCGAGGACTAGCGGAATACAATGAGCAGTTCTTC.